What follows describes a single T cell receptor (beta chain). Antigen specificity is unknown. The data were taken from a study of blood T cells in healthy people across ages. General study findings and limits: The fall in TCR beta diversity per million T cells was roughly linear with age. Samples with more naive T cells showed higher observed beta diversity.

Combining a sample-barcoded 5' primer with a J-beta primer mix, a second PCR ran for roughly 7 to 12 cycles. TCRdb ran MiXCR on the 5' RACE reads and lists one entry per CDR3 protein. Among more than 650,000 distinct CDR3 sequences listed, 22% were seen once. The people who gave samples were healthy Caucasians from Russia, aged roughly 6 to 90. This TCR was recovered from a man aged 65 to 85 in good health. The specimen was blood.

CDR3 coding DNA: TGTGCCAGCAGCCTCGGGGGGGCCCTGGCCAAAAACATTCAGTACTTC. Its protein is CASSLGGALAKNIQYF. This chain joins TRBV7-8 and TRBJ2-4; 8 nucleotides line up with TRBD2. This CDR3 contains 16 residues. Per germline, CDR1 SGHVS and CDR2 FQNEAQ. With V trimmed by 5 bases and J by 1 base, 7 bases remained unmatched.